The 21 T cell receptor beta chains given below trace back to one sample, sequenced in a study of cytomegalovirus exposure and HLA in healthy donors. The primer mix had 60 Vbeta and 13 Jbeta primers. TCRdb's table, derived via immunoSEQ multiplex PCR, lists solely in-frame clones and lacks some. The data contain over 200,000 clones, about 85% of them singletons. The specimen sequenced was PBMCs. The receptor set was obtained from a human donor in good health.

The chain has TRBV7-9 and TRBJ2-1, with a weak D call TRBD2 (5 bases). Germline assignment: CDR1 SEHNR and CDR2 FQNEAQ (reference sequence). V lost 2 bases to trimming and J lost 6 bases, with 14 bases between them. The CDR3 runs 15 residues. CDR3 in DNA: TGTGCCAGCAGCTTATTACTAGTGCTCCCCAATGAGCAGTTCTTC. Its protein is CASSLLLVLPNEQFF.

V and J are TRBV5-1 and TRBJ1-3; D may be TRBD1 (6 bases). Per the germline V gene, CDR1 is SGHRS and CDR2 is YFSETQ. The V and J ends lost 3 bases and 0 bases respectively, with 10 bases between them. The CDR3 sequence is 15 residues long. Here the CDR3 reads CASSYGTLSGNTIYF. The CDR3, as DNA: TGCGCCAGCAGCTACGGGACACTCTCTGGAAACACCATATATTTT.

This rearrangement joins TRBV7-8 to TRBJ2-7; TRBD1 might be the D (6 bases). The CDR3 is 13 residues long. The germline gives CDR1 SGHVS, CDR2 FQNEAQ. V lost 5 bases, J lost 3 bases, and 11 bases lay in between. CDR3: CASSQDRIYEQYF. The CDR3, as DNA: TGTGCCAGCAGCCAAGACAGGATCTACGAGCAGTACTTC.

This clone was counted only a few times. The gene calls are TRBV4-1 and TRBJ2-2; tentatively, D is TRBD2 (7 bases). Trimming stripped 2 bases from V and 4 bases from J, with 14 bases between. The germline CDR1 and CDR2 sequences are MGHRA and YSYEKL. This CDR3 is built from 16 residues. CDR3 in DNA: TGCGCCAGCAGCCAAACAGGGACTATTGGCACCGGGGAGCTGTTTTTT. Its translation is CASSQTGTIGTGELFF.

CDR3 nucleotides: TGCAGCGTGACACAGGGGGCGATCGGGGAGCTGTTTTTT. Protein: CSVTQGAIGELFF. The chain employs TRBV29-1 and TRBJ2-2; 9 bases line up with TRBD1. Trimming cost V 6 bases and J 7 bases; bases outside gene matches: 6. Germline V gene sequence: CDR1 SQVTM, CDR2 ANQGSEA. This CDR3 is built from 13 residues.

The chain combines TRBV27 with TRBJ2-7; 11 bases are shared with TRBD1. Germline CDR1 MNHEY, CDR2 SMNVEV (reference sequence). The CDR3 sequence is 16 residues long. Unmatched junction bases numbered 8, after V lost 2 bases and J lost 5 bases. The DNA of the CDR3 is TGTGCCAGCAGTTTACAAGGTGGACAGGGGGCCGACGAGCAGTACTTC. This sequence encodes CASSLQGGQGADEQYF.

This chain uses TRBV30 with TRBJ2-5, with D possibly being TRBD1 (5 bases). There are 16 residues in the CDR3. V gave up 0 bases and J gave up 5 bases, with 19 bases separating them. The germline V gene has CDR1 GTSNPN and CDR2 SVGIG (reference sequence). CDR3 nucleotides: TGTGCCTGGAGTGTAGGGTGGGGTCCCTCAGGGGAGACCCAGTACTTC. Its translation is CAWSVGWGPSGETQYF.

The V and J genes are TRBV27 and TRBJ1-1, with TRBD1 identical over 7 bases. Germline lookup yields CDR1 MNHEY and CDR2 SMNVEV (reference sequence). V lost 4 bases to trimming and J lost 6 bases; unmatched junction nucleotides: 5. The CDR3 sequence is 13 residues long. The CDR3 DNA sequence: TGTGCCAGCAGTTCGGGACAGACCCCTGAAGCTTTCTTT. It yields the protein CASSSGQTPEAFF.

The V gene is TRBV28, the J gene TRBJ2-6; D remains ambiguous. Germline V gene lookup returns CDR1 MDHEN and CDR2 SYDVKM. The CDR3 loop spans 15 amino acids. Trimming cost V 5 bases and J 2 bases, with 10 bases left between them. The CDR3 here is CASSVAAAGANVLTF. The DNA for the CDR3 is TGTGCCAGCAGTGTCGCCGCGGCTGGGGCCAACGTCCTGACTTTC.

The V call is TRBV11-2, the J call TRBJ2-5; 9 nucleotides line up with TRBD2. Germline lookup yields CDR1 SGHAT and CDR2 FQNNGV. Trimming at V came to 5 bases and at J to 5 bases, leaving 9 bases not matched to a gene. CDR3 length: 15 amino acids. DNA of the CDR3: TGTGCCAGCAGCGCCCCCGCGGGAGGGCGGGAGACCCAGTACTTC. This gives the protein CASSAPAGGRETQYF.

In this sample, this clone turned up a few times. The chain combines TRBV4-3 with TRBJ2-1; possibly TRBD2 for D (9 bases). V was trimmed by 4 bases and J by 4 bases, leaving 32 bases between them. The CDR3 spans 21 residues. Germline assignment: CDR1 LGHNA and CDR2 YSLEER. In nucleotides, the CDR3 is TGCGCCAGCAGCCTTGGACAGGGTAGCTCTTGGCGGGAGGGCCCTTACAATGAGCAGTTCTTC. Translating gives CASSLGQGSSWREGPYNEQFF.

The chain uses TRBV2 and TRBJ2-1; D unclear. This CDR3 contains 11 residues. The germline V gene encodes CDR1 SNHLY and CDR2 FYNNEI. Trimming removed 7 bases at V and 8 bases at J, with 9 bases between. Here the CDR3 DNA reads TGTGCCAGCATGTCAGTTCATGAGCAGTTCTTC. Its translation: CASMSVHEQFF.

The table lists this clone with a count of one. This chain links TRBV18 with TRBJ2-3, with D perhaps matching TRBD1 (5 bases). V shed 1 base and J shed 2 bases, with 10 bases lying between them. Per the germline V gene, CDR1 is KGHSH and CDR2 is LQKENI. CDR3 size: 15 residues. DNA of the CDR3: TGTGCCAGCTCACCACGGGGCTCCCCCACAGATACGCAGTATTTT. Protein sequence: CASSPRGSPTDTQYF.

The chain joins TRBV7-9 to TRBJ1-5, with D possibly TRBD1 on 6 matching bases. Between the trimmed V and J ends, which lost 5 bases and 5 bases, there was a span of 19 bases. Germline V gene lookup returns CDR1 SEHNR and CDR2 FQNEAQ (reference sequence). This CDR3 is built from 16 residues. The CDR3 here is CASSLSVDRLYQPQHF. CDR3 nucleotides: TGTGCCAGCAGCCTTAGCGTTGACAGGTTGTATCAGCCCCAGCATTTT.

The V call is TRBV19, the J call TRBJ2-1; 11 bases agree with TRBD1. Germline CDR1 LNHDA, CDR2 SQIVND (reference sequence). V was pared by 5 bases and J by 5 bases, with 11 bases of the junction left unmatched. The CDR3 is 17 residues long. The CDR3 loop reads CASSGGQGVSFHNEQFF. The CDR3 DNA sequence: TGTGCCAGTAGTGGGGGACAGGGGGTCTCTTTCCACAATGAGCAGTTCTTC.

The chain has TRBV4-1 and TRBJ1-2; unclear D gene. The CDR3 length is 12 residues. V shed 4 bases and J shed 8 bases, with 11 bases lying between them. Per germline, CDR1 MGHRA and CDR2 YSYEKL. CDR3 nucleotide sequence: TGCGCCAGCAGCCCACCCCTCGGGGGCTACACCTTC. Translated: CASSPPLGGYTF.

This clone was seen a single time. The V call is TRBV5-6, the J call TRBJ1-5; no clear D gene. Germline-derived CDR1 and CDR2 are SGHDT and YYEEEE. V was trimmed by 4 bases and J by 1 base, leaving 21 bases between them. The CDR3 covers 18 residues. CDR3 in amino acids: CASSLTGLASRSNQPQHF. The CDR3 region has the DNA TGTGCCAGCAGCCTAACCGGACTGGCGAGTCGGAGCAATCAGCCCCAGCATTTT.

The table lists this clone with a few counts. J is TRBJ2-3 and V is TRBV28, with D maybe TRBD1 (5 bases). There are 19 residues in the CDR3. The V end was cut by 4 bases, the J end by 1 base, with 24 bases between. CDR1 and CDR2 from the germline V gene are MDHEN and SYDVKM. The DNA of the CDR3 is TGTGCCAGCAGTTCGGCTAGTATCCAGGGATCTGCCCGCACAGATACGCAGTATTTT. Amino acids: CASSSASIQGSARTDTQYF.

The chain joins TRBV19 to TRBJ2-3; 7 bases are shared with TRBD1. Germline V lookup: CDR1 LNHDA, CDR2 SQIVND (reference sequence). V was pared by 4 bases and J by 4 bases, with 5 bases of the junction left unmatched. This CDR3 is built from 14 residues. The CDR3 region has the DNA TGTGCCAGTAGTAAGGGGGCCGGTGCAGATACGCAGTATTTT. Amino acid sequence: CASSKGAGADTQYF. Based on the CDR3 plus reference TRBV19 and TRBJ2-3, the full variable domain is DGGITQSPKYLFRKEGQNVTLSCEQNLNHDAMYWYRQDPGQGLRLIYYSQIVNDFQKGDIAEGYSVSREKKESFPLTVTSAQKNPTAFYLCASSKGAGADTQYFGPGTRLTVL.

This clone was seen a handful of times. This chain joins TRBV7-2 and TRBJ2-1; 9 bases map to TRBD2. Losses at the gene ends were 1 base for V and 8 bases for J; bases not matched to a gene: 12. In germline, CDR1 is SGHTA, CDR2 FQGNSA. This CDR3 is built from 17 residues. CDR3: CASSLEAREGQRDEQFF. In DNA form, the CDR3 reads TGTGCCAGCAGCTTAGAGGCGCGGGAGGGCCAGAGGGATGAGCAGTTCTTC.

The rearrangement uses TRBV4-3 and TRBJ2-1; 10 positions agree with TRBD2. Germline V gene lookup returns CDR1 LGHNA and CDR2 YSLEER. J gave up 8 bases and V 2 bases, and 3 bases lay outside the gene matches. The CDR3 is 14 amino acids. CDR3 amino acids: CASSQLAGVHEQFF. The CDR3 DNA follows: TGCGCCAGCAGCCAACTAGCGGGAGTGCATGAGCAGTTCTTC.